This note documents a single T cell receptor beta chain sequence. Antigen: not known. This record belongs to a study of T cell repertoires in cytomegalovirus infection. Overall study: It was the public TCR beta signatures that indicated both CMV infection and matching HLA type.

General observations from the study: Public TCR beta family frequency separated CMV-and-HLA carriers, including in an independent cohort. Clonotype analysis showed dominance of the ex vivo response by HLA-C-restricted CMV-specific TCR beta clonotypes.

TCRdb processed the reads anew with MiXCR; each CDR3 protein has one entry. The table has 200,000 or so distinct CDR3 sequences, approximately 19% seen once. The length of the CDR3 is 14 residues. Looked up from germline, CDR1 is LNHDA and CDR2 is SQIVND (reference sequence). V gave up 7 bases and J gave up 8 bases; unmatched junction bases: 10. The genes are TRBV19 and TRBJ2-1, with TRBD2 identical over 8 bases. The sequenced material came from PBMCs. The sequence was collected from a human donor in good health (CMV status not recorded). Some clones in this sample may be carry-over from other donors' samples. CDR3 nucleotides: TGTGCCAGTAACTTGGGGACTAGGGTGGATGAGCAGTTCTTC. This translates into CASNLGTRVDEQFF.